Shown below are 23 T cell receptor beta chains from a single sample sequenced in a study of cytomegalovirus exposure and HLA in healthy donors. PCR used 60 Vbeta primers and 13 Jbeta primers. Libraries were prepared by immunoSEQ multiplex PCR; TCRdb keeps only in-frame clonotypes and omits some of them. The sample lists 150,000 to 180,000 clones, roughly 70% occurring once. What was sequenced was PBMCs. Receptors were obtained from a man aged 30-40 years in good health and CMV-seronegative.

The V and J genes are TRBV19 and TRBJ1-1, with TRBD1 identical over 11 bases. The CDR3 is 18 amino acids. Germline V CDR1 and CDR2: LNHDA, SQIVND (reference sequence). Trimming at V came to 2 bases and at J to 2 bases, leaving 10 bases not matched to a gene. The CDR3 loop is CASSISPPDRGQNTEAFF. DNA of the CDR3: TGTGCCAGTAGTATATCCCCTCCGGACAGGGGGCAAAACACTGAAGCTTTCTTT.

The chain joins TRBV9 to TRBJ2-2; unclear D gene. Trimming removed 0 bases from V and 6 bases from J, with 18 bases in between. The germline V gene encodes CDR1 SGDLS and CDR2 YYNGEE. The CDR3 covers 17 residues. For the CDR3, the DNA is TGTGCCAGCAGCGTAGAAGTGTCGGTAAAGAGCGCCGGGGAGCTGTTTTTT. Amino acid sequence: CASSVEVSVKSAGELFF.

This clone has only a few counts. The chain links TRBV9 to TRBJ2-1, with 7 bases that match TRBD2. Looked up from germline, CDR1 is SGDLS and CDR2 is YYNGEE. J gave up 8 bases and V 4 bases, and 18 bases lay outside the gene matches. The CDR3 contains 17 residues. DNA for the CDR3: TGTGCCAGCAGCCCGGGTTCTAGCGGACCCGGGCGGGATGAGCAGTTCTTC. Amino acid sequence: CASSPGSSGPGRDEQFF.

This clone has a count of ten or more. The chain combines TRBV4-3 with TRBJ2-2, with a weak D call TRBD2 (5 bases). Per the germline V gene, CDR1 is LGHNA and CDR2 is YSLEER. CDR3 length equals 14 residues. V was shortened by 0 bases and J by 7 bases, with 9 bases between the two germline ends. The CDR3 region has the DNA TGCGCCAGCAGCCAAGATCGGGGAGACGGGGAGCTGTTTTTT. It codes for CASSQDRGDGELFF.

The rearrangement joins TRBV4-3 to TRBJ2-2; no firm D call. The germline gives CDR1 LGHNA, CDR2 YSLEER. The CDR3 covers 15 residues. V gave up 0 bases and J gave up 1 base, with 6 bases separating them. This CDR3 is CASSQDGVNTGELFF. CDR3 in DNA: TGCGCCAGCAGCCAAGATGGAGTGAACACCGGGGAGCTGTTTTTT.

The rearrangement links TRBV7-9 to TRBJ2-3, with TRBD2 identical over 10 bases. J lost 0 bases, V lost 5 bases, and 5 bases had no gene match. The CDR3 runs to 16 residues. CDR1 and CDR2 (germline): SEHNR, FQNEAQ (reference sequence). Here the CDR3 reads CASSRTSGLSTDTQYF. Here the CDR3 DNA reads TGTGCCAGCAGCCGGACTAGCGGACTTAGCACAGATACGCAGTATTTT.

V gene TRBV7-2 combines with J gene TRBJ2-5, with D perhaps matching TRBD1 (6 bases). This CDR3 contains 15 residues. Trimming cost V 5 bases and J 5 bases, with 18 bases left between them. Germline values: CDR1 SGHTA, CDR2 FQGNSA. CDR3 residues: CASSQSRDTRETQYF. The CDR3 nucleotides are TGTGCCAGCAGCCAGTCCAGGGACACCCGGGAGACCCAGTACTTC.

In regard to this clone: The junction departs from the called germline gene at one end, perhaps through a read error. The V and J genes are TRBV19 and TRBJ1-2; D may be TRBD1 (5 bases). The CDR3 is 12 amino acids. Germline values: CDR1 LNHDA, CDR2 SQIVND (reference sequence). CDR3 region: CASSMDINGYPF. CDR3 coding DNA: TGTGCCAGTAGTATGGACATCAATGGCTACCCCTTC.

CDR3 loop: CAISEQDYGYTF. The CDR3 DNA is TGTGCCATCAGTGAACAGGACTATGGCTACACCTTC. This sequence joins TRBV10-3 and TRBJ1-2, with D possibly matching TRBD1 (5 bases). The CDR3 is 12 amino acids. CDR1 and CDR2 from the germline V gene are ENHRY and SYGVKD. V was clipped by 3 bases and J by 3 bases, with 5 bases between them.

This chain uses TRBV15 with TRBJ2-5; 11 bases map to TRBD2. The CDR3 has 16 residues. CDR1 and CDR2 from the germline V gene are LNHNV and YYDKDF (reference sequence). Trimming cost V 2 bases and J 1 base; bases outside gene matches: 3. CDR3 DNA sequence: TGTGCCACCAGCAGATCCGGGACTAGCGGCCAAGAGACCCAGTACTTC. The encoded protein is CATSRSGTSGQETQYF.

The genes are TRBV5-5 and TRBJ1-2; D perhaps matches TRBD1 (6 bases). With 4 bases removed from V and 5 bases from J, the gap between germline ends came to 18 bases. The CDR3 runs to 15 residues. Germline V gene lookup returns CDR1 SGHKS and CDR2 YYEKEE (reference sequence). The CDR3 DNA follows: TGTGCCAGCAGCCCCGCCGCAGCAGGGGCTTATGGCTACACCTTC. Its protein is CASSPAAAGAYGYTF.

The chain employs TRBV28 and TRBJ1-2, with TRBD1 matching 7 bases. Germline V gene data show CDR1 as MDHEN and CDR2 as SYDVKM. The CDR3 is made up of 13 amino acids. J was trimmed by 7 bases and V by 6 bases; bases with no gene match: 8. The CDR3 region has the DNA TGTGCCAGCAGGAAAGGACAGGCCAGTGGCTACACCTTC. It encodes CASRKGQASGYTF.

This clone has a handful of counts. The chain has TRBV30 and TRBJ2-6; a weak D match, TRBD1 (5 bases). Trimming removed 2 bases at V and 4 bases at J, with 9 bases between. Germline CDR1 reads GTSNPN; CDR2 reads SVGIG (reference sequence). The length of the CDR3 is 14 residues. The chain's CDR3 is CAWSRTRGANVLTF. CDR3 bases: TGTGCCTGGAGTAGGACAAGGGGGGCCAACGTCCTGACTTTC. Complete variable domain (other parts from reference TRBV30 and TRBJ2-6): SQTIHQWPATLVQPVGSPLSLECTVEGTSNPNLYWYRQAAGRGLQLLFYSVGIGQISSEVPQNLSASRPQDRQFILSSKKLLLSDSGFYLCAWSRTRGANVLTFGAGSRLTVL.

The CDR3: CASSTGGGGNSPLHF. DNA for the CDR3: TGTGCCAGCAGTACAGGGGGAGGAGGTAATTCACCCCTCCACTTT. The rearrangement uses TRBV28 and TRBJ1-6, with TRBD1 matching 8 bases. CDR1 is MDHEN, CDR2 SYDVKM, per germline. The CDR3 totals 15 residues. V dropped 5 bases and J dropped 6; count of bases not matched to a gene: 6.

J is TRBJ1-1 and V is TRBV27; tentative D call: TRBD1 (6 bases). CDR1 and CDR2 from the germline V gene are MNHEY and SMNVEV (reference sequence). With 5 bases removed from V and 5 bases from J, the gap between germline ends came to 9 bases. CDR3 size: 12 residues. This CDR3 reads CASSHQGTEAFF. For the CDR3, the DNA is TGTGCCAGCAGTCACCAGGGGACTGAAGCTTTCTTT.

The genes are TRBV5-3 and TRBJ2-3; D perhaps matches TRBD1 (6 bases). TRBV5-3 is sorted into the ORF group, with uncertain function. CDR3 length equals 17 residues. The V gene lost 0 bases and the J gene lost 1 base, with 15 bases spanning the gap. The CDR3 nucleotides read TGTGCCAGAAGCTTGGTTATACAGGGTGAGGGCACAGATACGCAGTATTTT. It yields the protein CARSLVIQGEGTDTQYF.

The J gene is TRBJ2-5, the V gene TRBV7-2; D gene ambiguous. Germline loops: CDR1 SGHTA, CDR2 FQGNSA. Trimming removed 2 bases at V and 5 bases at J, with 18 bases between. The CDR3 contains 16 residues. This chain's CDR3 is CASSLFTENLVETQYF. CDR3 DNA sequence: TGTGCCAGCAGCTTATTCACGGAGAATTTGGTGGAGACCCAGTACTTC.

The V call is TRBV29-1, the J call TRBJ2-2, with 13 bases identical to TRBD2. This CDR3 spans 16 amino acids. The V and J ends lost 6 bases and 0 bases, in that order; junction bases with no gene match: 4. Germline V gene lookup returns CDR1 SQVTM and CDR2 ANQGSEA. CDR3 residues: CSVGGTSGANTGELFF. The CDR3 coding sequence is TGCAGCGTAGGGGGGACTAGCGGGGCGAACACCGGGGAGCTGTTTTTT.

This clone was detected once. CDR3 bases: TGCGCCAGCAACAGGGGCTCAAGGGATACGCAGTATTTT. It codes for CASNRGSRDTQYF. The J gene is TRBJ2-3, the V gene TRBV5-1, with 7 positions matching TRBD1. The CDR3 is made up of 13 amino acids. Per the germline V gene, CDR1 is SGHRS and CDR2 is YFSETQ. The trim removed 6 bases at V and 6 bases at J, leaving 7 bases unmatched.

CDR3 nucleotide sequence: TGTGCCAGCAGCCTCAGGAACTACAGGGGAAATGAGCAGTTCTTC. It translates to CASSLRNYRGNEQFF. The chain is built from TRBV7-9 and TRBJ2-1; 7 nucleotides match TRBD1. Germline trimming cut 5 bases from V and 7 bases from J; bases unmatched to any gene: 11. This CDR3 is built from 15 residues. Looked up from germline, CDR1 is SEHNR and CDR2 is FQNEAQ (reference sequence).

V and J are TRBV18 and TRBJ2-7; 9 positions agree with TRBD1. V gave up 3 bases and J gave up 4 bases; unmatched junction bases: 4. CDR1 and CDR2 (germline): KGHSH, LQKENI. This CDR3 has 14 residues. CDR3 nucleotides: TGTGCCAGCTCACCCACAGGGGGCGGTTACGAGCAGTACTTC. Its translation is CASSPTGGGYEQYF.

J is TRBJ1-5 and V is TRBV28; 8 nucleotides align to TRBD1. V was clipped by 6 bases and J by 7 bases; unmatched bases: 11. The CDR3 extends over 15 amino acids. CDR1 and CDR2 from the germline V gene are MDHEN and SYDVKM. The CDR3 nucleotides are TGTGCCAGCAGCGGCGGACAGGGTCGCCGGCAGCCCCAGCATTTT. It yields the protein CASSGGQGRRQPQHF.

The count of this clone is one. The chain is built from TRBV16 and TRBJ2-7, with 8 bases aligning to TRBD1. V trimming: 3 bases; J trimming: 3 bases; junction bases outside the gene matches: 4. The CDR3 totals 14 residues. The germline V gene has CDR1 KGHSY and CDR2 FQNENV. The CDR3 spells CASSHSDRDYEQYF. The CDR3, as DNA: TGTGCCAGCAGCCATTCGGACAGGGACTACGAGCAGTACTTC.